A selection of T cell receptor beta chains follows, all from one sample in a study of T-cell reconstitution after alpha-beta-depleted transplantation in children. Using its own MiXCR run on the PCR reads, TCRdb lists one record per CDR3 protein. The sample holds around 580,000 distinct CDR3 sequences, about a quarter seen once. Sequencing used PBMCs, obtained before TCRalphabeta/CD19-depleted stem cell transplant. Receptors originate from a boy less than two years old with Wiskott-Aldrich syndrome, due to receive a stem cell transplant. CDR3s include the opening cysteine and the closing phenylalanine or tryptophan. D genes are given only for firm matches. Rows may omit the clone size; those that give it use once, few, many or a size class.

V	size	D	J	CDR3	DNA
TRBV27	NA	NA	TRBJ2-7	CASSPGEYYEQYF	TGTGCCAGCAGCCCAGGGGAATACTACGAGCAGTACTTC
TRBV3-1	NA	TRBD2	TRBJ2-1	CASSSGTSINEQFF	TGTGCCAGCAGCTCCGGGACTAGTATTAATGAGCAGTTCTTC
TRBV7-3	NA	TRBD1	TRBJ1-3	CASSMGQGSSGNTIYF	TGTGCCAGCAGCATGGGACAGGGGAGCTCTGGAAACACCATATATTTT
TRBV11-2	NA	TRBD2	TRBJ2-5	CASSTRTSGSAGQETQYF	TGTGCCAGCAGCACCCGGACTAGCGGGAGCGCGGGTCAAGAGACCCAGTACTTC
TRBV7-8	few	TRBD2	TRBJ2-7	CASSLGLAGGKEQYF	TGTGCCAGCAGCTTAGGACTAGCGGGAGGTAAAGAGCAGTACTTC
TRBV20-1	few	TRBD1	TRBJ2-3	CSARTGGRTDTQYF	TGCAGTGCTAGGACAGGGGGCCGGACAGATACGCAGTATTTT
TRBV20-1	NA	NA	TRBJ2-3	CSARLTLDTQYF	TGCAGTGCTAGACTGACTCTAGATACGCAGTATTTT
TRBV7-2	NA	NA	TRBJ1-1	CASSLRGRGAFF	TGTGCCAGCAGCCTCCGGGGCCGGGGAGCTTTCTTT
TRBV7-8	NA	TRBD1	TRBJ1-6	CASSPRTGDNSPLHF	TGTGCCAGCAGCCCGAGAACAGGGGATAATTCACCCCTCCACTTT
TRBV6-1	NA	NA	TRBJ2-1	CASRGLAEAYNEQFF	TGTGCCAGCAGGGGGCTAGCTGAAGCCTACAATGAGCAGTTCTTC
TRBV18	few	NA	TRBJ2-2	CASSPIRQDTGELFF	TGTGCCAGCTCACCAATTCGACAGGACACCGGGGAGCTGTTTTTT
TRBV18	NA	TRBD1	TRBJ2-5	CASSPGTGLETQYF	TGTGCCAGCTCGCCCGGGACAGGGTTGGAGACCCAGTACTTC
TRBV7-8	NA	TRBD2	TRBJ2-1	CASSSAGTSFNEQFF	TGTGCCAGCAGCTCAGCCGGGACTAGCTTCAATGAGCAGTTCTTC
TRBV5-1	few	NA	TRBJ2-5	CASSGRDTQETQYF	TGCGCCAGCAGCGGACGGGACACCCAAGAGACCCAGTACTTC
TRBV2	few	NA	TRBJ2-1	CASSEGAANEQFF	TGTGCCAGCAGTGAGGGGGCCGCCAATGAGCAGTTCTTC
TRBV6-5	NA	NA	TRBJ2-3	CASSYTGARDTQYF	TGTGCCAGCAGTTATACGGGAGCTCGGGATACGCAGTATTTT
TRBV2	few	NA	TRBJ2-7	CASSEVLRGRGEQYF	TGTGCCAGCAGTGAAGTTCTACGGGGTCGGGGCGAGCAGTACTTC
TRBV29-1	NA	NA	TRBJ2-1	CSVHPDRYNEQFF	TGCAGCGTTCACCCCGATCGGTACAATGAGCAGTTCTTC
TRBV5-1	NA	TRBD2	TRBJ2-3	CASSSQTSGKDTQYF	TGCGCCAGCAGCTCGCAGACTAGCGGGAAAGATACGCAGTATTTT
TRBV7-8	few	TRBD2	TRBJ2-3	CASSLGAGEEVITDTQYF	TGTGCCAGCAGCTTAGGGGCGGGAGAGGAGGTTATAACAGATACGCAGTATTTT
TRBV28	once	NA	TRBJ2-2	CASSFAAGAGVTGELFF	TGTGCCAGCAGTTTCGCGGCGGGGGCAGGGGTCACCGGGGAGCTGTTTTTT
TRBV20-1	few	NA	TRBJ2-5	CSARAPVQETQYF	TGCAGTGCTAGAGCTCCGGTCCAAGAGACCCAGTACTTC
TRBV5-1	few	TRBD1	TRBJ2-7	CASSFRRSTGPHEQYF	TGCGCCAGCAGCTTTAGGCGTTCGACAGGGCCCCACGAGCAGTACTTC
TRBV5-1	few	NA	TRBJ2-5	CASRKDSLQETQYF	TGCGCCAGCAGAAAGGACAGTTTGCAAGAGACCCAGTACTTC
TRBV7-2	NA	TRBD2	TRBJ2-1	CASSSLAGGLYNEQFF	TGTGCCAGCAGTTCACTAGCGGGAGGTCTCTACAATGAGCAGTTCTTC
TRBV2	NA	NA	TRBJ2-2	CASTPRRATGELFF	TGTGCCAGCACGCCTCGCCGCGCCACCGGGGAGCTGTTTTTT
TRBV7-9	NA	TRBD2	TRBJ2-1	CASSATSGKGNEQFF	TGTGCCAGCAGCGCGACTAGCGGGAAGGGGAATGAGCAGTTCTTC
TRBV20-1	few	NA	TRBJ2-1	CSARALGTSYNEQFF	TGCAGTGCTAGAGCACTAGGGACCTCCTACAATGAGCAGTTCTTC
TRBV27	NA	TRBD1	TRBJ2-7	CASSVGTGIYEQYF	TGTGCCAGCAGTGTCGGGACAGGGATATACGAGCAGTACTTC
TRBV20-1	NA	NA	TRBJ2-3	CSARDSAPLDTQYF	TGCAGTGCTAGAGATAGTGCGCCCCTCGATACGCAGTATTTT
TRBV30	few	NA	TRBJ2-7	CAWSGQGWRQYF	TGTGCCTGGAGTGGCCAGGGGTGGCGGCAGTACTTC
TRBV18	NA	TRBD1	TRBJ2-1	CASSPRQGAHNEQFF	TGTGCCAGCTCACCACGGCAGGGGGCTCACAATGAGCAGTTCTTC
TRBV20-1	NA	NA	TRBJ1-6	CSARGDGDTSSYNSPLHF	TGCAGTGCTAGAGGGGACGGTGATACTAGCTCCTATAATTCACCCCTCCACTTT
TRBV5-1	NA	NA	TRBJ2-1	CASSLAERTLGQFF	TGCGCCAGCAGCTTGGCCGAAAGGACCTTAGGGCAGTTCTTC
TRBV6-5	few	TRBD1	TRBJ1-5	CASSYTGTGGLHQPQHF	TGTGCCAGCAGTTACACCGGGACAGGGGGCCTTCATCAGCCCCAGCATTTT
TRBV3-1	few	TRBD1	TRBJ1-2	CASSQEQGAVYGYTF	TGTGCCAGCAGCCAAGAACAGGGGGCCGTCTATGGCTACACCTTC
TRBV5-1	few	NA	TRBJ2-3	CASSLAWTATDTQYF	TGCGCCAGCAGCTTGGCCTGGACAGCAACAGATACGCAGTATTTT
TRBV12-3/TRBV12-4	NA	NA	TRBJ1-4	CASSFWTVKNEKLFF	TGTGCCAGCAGTTTCTGGACAGTTAAAAACGAAAAACTGTTTTTT
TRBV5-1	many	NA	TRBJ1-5	CASSLEADQPQHF	TGCGCCAGCAGCTTGGAAGCGGATCAGCCCCAGCATTTT
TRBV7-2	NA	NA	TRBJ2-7	CASSFGFSYEQYF	TGTGCCAGCAGCTTTGGTTTCTCCTACGAGCAGTACTTC